These 20 T cell receptor beta chains share one sample of origin, sequenced in a study of blood T cell repertoires in COVID-19. Clones were read by immunoSEQ multiplex PCR, and TCRdb kept only the in-frame ones, dropping some. The table has about 250,000 clones, about 79% seen once. Sequencing was performed on peripheral blood. Every receptor here comes from an elderly man with acute or convalescent COVID-19.

The rearrangement links TRBV10-1 to TRBJ2-3, with TRBD2 identical over 7 bases. V lost 0 bases and J lost 5; bases outside the gene matches: 2. Germline V gene data show CDR1 as WNHNN and CDR2 as SYGVQD (reference sequence). The CDR3 loop spans 14 amino acids. The CDR3 here is CASSESAGLDTQYF. Written as DNA, the CDR3 is TGCGCCAGCAGTGAGTCAGCGGGGCTAGATACGCAGTATTTT.

The V gene is TRBV25-1, the J gene TRBJ2-5; TRBD2 matches at 9 bases. Germline values: CDR1 MGHDK, CDR2 SYGVNS. Germline trimming cut 1 base from V and 4 bases from J; bases unmatched to any gene: 7. The CDR3 runs 16 residues. The CDR3 region has the DNA TGTGCCAGCAGTGAATTTTTAGCGGGGGCCGGAGAGACCCAGTACTTC. This gives the protein CASSEFLAGAGETQYF.

This clone was seen a few times. The chain recombines TRBV20-1 with TRBJ1-2, with D tentatively TRBD1 (5 bases). This CDR3 is built from 12 residues. V was cut by 3 bases and J by 5 bases, with 10 bases left in between. Germline V lookup: CDR1 DFQATT, CDR2 SNEGSKA (reference sequence). CDR3 amino acids: CSASNRGYGYTF. For the CDR3, the DNA is TGCAGTGCTAGTAATAGGGGATATGGCTACACCTTC.

This chain connects TRBV9 to TRBJ1-1; 8 bases line up with TRBD1. From germline, CDR1 is SGDLS and CDR2 YYNGEE. The V segment lost 6 bases and the J segment 2 bases; nucleotides outside the gene matches: 9. The CDR3 is made up of 15 amino acids. CDR3 nucleotide sequence: TGTGCCAGCAAACCCGGGGACAGGCTAAACACTGAAGCTTTCTTT. It translates to CASKPGDRLNTEAFF.

This clone was observed a handful of times. J is TRBJ1-2 and V is TRBV10-3; D gene uncertain. V lost 0 bases and J 8 bases, leaving 13 bases between the germline ends. In germline, CDR1 is ENHRY, CDR2 SYGVKD. The CDR3 has 14 amino acids. The CDR3 reads CAISESSVSEGYTF. The CDR3 DNA reads as TGTGCCATCAGTGAGTCATCCGTCTCCGAGGGCTACACCTTC.

The chain is built from TRBV25-1 and TRBJ2-7; unclear D gene. Looked up from germline, CDR1 is MGHDK and CDR2 is SYGVNS. The CDR3 sequence is 10 residues long. Between the trimmed V and J ends, which lost 2 bases and 7 bases, there was a span of 3 bases. For the CDR3, the DNA is TGTGCCAGCAGTGAACTGGAGCAGTACTTC. As protein: CASSELEQYF.

The chain uses TRBV27 and TRBJ1-6, with 7 bases aligning to TRBD1. Germline assignment: CDR1 MNHEY and CDR2 SMNVEV (reference sequence). J was trimmed by 11 bases and V by 4 bases; bases with no gene match: 5. This CDR3 has 13 residues. This CDR3 reads CASSSGQLTPLHF. The CDR3 nucleotides read TGTGCCAGCAGTTCGGGACAGCTTACACCCCTCCACTTT.

Comments on this clone: Other DNA sequences from this sample encode an identical CDR3 as well. This chain connects TRBV3-1 (or the pseudogene TRBV3-2) to TRBJ2-7; TRBD1 aligns across 8 bases. CDR3 length: 14 amino acids. Germline V gene lookup returns CDR1 LGHDT and CDR2 YNNKEL (reference sequence). V shed 4 bases and J 2 bases; nucleotides not matched to a gene: 4. CDR3 in amino acids: CASSLGTGPYEQYF. The CDR3, as DNA: TGTGCCAGCAGCCTCGGGACAGGACCCTACGAGCAGTACTTC.

The chain uses TRBV7-2 and TRBJ2-7; perhaps TRBD1 as D (6 bases). Germline-derived CDR1 and CDR2 are SGHTA and FQGNSA. The CDR3 is 12 amino acids. Trimming stripped 5 bases from V and 7 bases from J, with 12 bases between. The CDR3 DNA follows: TGTGCCAGCAGCCCCTACCAGGGGGAGCAGTACTTC. Its translation is CASSPYQGEQYF.

The CDR3, as DNA: TGCGCCAGCAGCTTATTTAGCGGGGGGGCGGCAGATACGCAGTATTTT. Translation: CASSLFSGGAADTQYF. The chain couples TRBV5-1 to TRBJ2-3; 11 nucleotides agree with TRBD2. The CDR3 is 16 amino acids. Per the germline V gene, CDR1 is SGHRS and CDR2 is YFSETQ. J gave up 4 bases and V 2 bases, and 6 bases lay outside the gene matches. Full variable domain (rest looked up from reference TRBV5-1 and TRBJ2-3): KAGVTQTPRYLIKTRGQQVTLSCSPISGHRSVSWYQQTPGQGLQFLFEYFSETQRNKGNFPGRFSGRQFSNSRSEMNVSTLELGDSALYLCASSLFSGGAADTQYFGPGTRLTVL.

The chain has TRBV6-6 and TRBJ1-3, with no clear D. Germline V lookup: CDR1 MNHNY, CDR2 SVGAGI (reference sequence). This CDR3 region has 16 residues. V was cut by 5 bases and J by 0 bases, with 14 bases left in between. CDR3 nucleotide sequence: TGTGCCAGCAGTCCCACATACACATTCTCTGGAAACACCATATATTTT. Encoded protein: CASSPTYTFSGNTIYF.

This sequence joins TRBV5-1 and TRBJ1-2; 7 nucleotides align to TRBD1. V shed 4 bases, J shed 7 bases, and the junction held 25 bases outside the gene matches. Germline V gene lookup returns CDR1 SGHRS and CDR2 YFSETQ. The CDR3 runs to 19 residues. The CDR3 DNA is TGCGCCAGCAGCCTGGATGGTGCCCCGCGCCGGACAGGATCAAGTGGCTACACCTTC. Its protein is CASSLDGAPRRTGSSGYTF.

The V call is TRBV7-3, the J call TRBJ2-1, with a tentative D call TRBD2 (5 bases). Germline loops: CDR1 SGHTA, CDR2 FQGTGA. This CDR3 region has 13 residues. V was clipped by 2 bases and J by 6 bases, with 8 bases between them. The CDR3 DNA follows: TGTGCCAGCAGCTTAGGACTCCCCAATGAGCAGTTCTTC. Translation: CASSLGLPNEQFF. The full variable domain, with the rest looked up from reference TRBV7-3 and TRBJ2-1, is GAGVSQTPSNKVTEKGKYVELRCDPISGHTALYWYRQSLGQGPEFLIYFQGTGAADDSGLPNDRFFAVRPEGSVSTLKIQRTERGDSAVYLCASSLGLPNEQFFGPGTRLTVL.

For this clone: Other DNA sequences within the sample encode an identical CDR3. The rearrangement links TRBV3-1 (or the pseudogene TRBV3-2) to TRBJ1-2, with TRBD1 matching over 9 bases. Germline V gene sequence: CDR1 LGHDT, CDR2 YNNKEL (reference sequence). The ends lost 5 bases at V and 4 bases at J; junction bases unmatched: 5. There are 14 residues in the CDR3. CDR3 DNA sequence: TGTGCCAGCAGCGGGGGACAGGGAGGCTATGGCTACACCTTC. It translates to CASSGGQGGYGYTF.

J is TRBJ2-3 and V is TRBV19; 11 nucleotides agree with TRBD2. Germline trimming cut 6 bases from V and 2 bases from J; bases unmatched to any gene: 4. In germline, CDR1 is LNHDA, CDR2 SQIVND (reference sequence). The CDR3 extends over 15 amino acids. The CDR3: CASSRLAGPTDTQYF. The CDR3 DNA follows: TGTGCCAGTAGCCGACTAGCGGGACCCACAGATACGCAGTATTTT.

V gene TRBV30 combines with J gene TRBJ2-6, with a possible D match to TRBD1 (5 bases). The germline CDR1 and CDR2 sequences are GTSNPN and SVGIG (reference sequence). This CDR3 contains 15 residues. The V end lost 0 bases, the J end lost 1 base, and 7 bases lay between the germline ends. The CDR3 DNA sequence: TGTGCCTGGAGTGTATCAGGGTCTGGGGCCAACGTCCTGACTTTC. This sequence encodes CAWSVSGSGANVLTF. Filled out from reference TRBV30 and TRBJ2-6, the complete variable domain reads SQTIHQWPATLVQPVGSPLSLECTVEGTSNPNLYWYRQAAGRGLQLLFYSVGIGQISSEVPQNLSASRPQDRQFILSSKKLLLSDSGFYLCAWSVSGSGANVLTFGAGSRLTVL.

This clone showed up just a few times. The chain employs TRBV18 and TRBJ1-1; D remains unclear. V was clipped by 1 base and J by 2 bases, with 11 bases between them. This CDR3 is built from 15 residues. Germline loops: CDR1 KGHSH, CDR2 LQKENI. The CDR3 bases are TGTGCCAGCTCACCACAGGGAGGGCTAAACACTGAAGCTTTCTTT. As protein: CASSPQGGLNTEAFF.

CDR3 amino acids: CASSLRVLLNTEAFF. CDR3 coding DNA: TGTGCCAGTAGTCTCCGAGTCCTACTGAACACTGAAGCTTTCTTT. This chain links TRBV19 with TRBJ1-1; D is unclear. The CDR3 loop spans 15 amino acids. V lost 5 bases to trimming and J lost 0 bases, with 13 bases between them. CDR1 is LNHDA and CDR2 is SQIVND in the germline V gene (reference sequence).

This CDR3 reads CASSQTGYQETQYF. DNA of the CDR3: TGTGCCAGCAGCCAGACAGGCTACCAAGAGACCCAGTACTTC. The rearrangement links TRBV2 to TRBJ2-5; maybe TRBD1 (6 bases). The length of the CDR3 is 14 residues. Germline loops: CDR1 SNHLY, CDR2 FYNNEI. Trimming stripped 6 bases from V and 0 bases from J, with 11 bases between.

This chain joins TRBV2 and TRBJ2-3; 8 positions agree with TRBD1. CDR3 length: 14 residues. CDR1 is SNHLY and CDR2 is FYNNEI in the germline V gene. Germline trimming cut 7 bases from V and 4 bases from J; bases unmatched to any gene: 7. The CDR3 bases are TGTGCCAGCAACGACAGGGGCGGAGCAGATACGCAGTATTTT. Protein sequence: CASNDRGGADTQYF.